Sequencing of this T cell receptor (beta chain) was carried out in a study of OX40 agonist ivuxolimab in advanced cancers. Study findings and constraints: CD4+ and CD8+ blood T cells expanded clonally by week 6 at 0.1 to 3.0 mg/kg. Clonal expansion among partial responders at 0.1-3.0 mg/kg ranked near the lowest. Part of the nonresponder group also had normalized T-cell clonal expansion that was low.

Drawing of blood for sampling happened at baseline, at cycle 4 day 1, and at cycle 7 day 1. The repertoire was sequenced with immunoSEQ multiplex PCR; TCRdb's copy has only in-frame clones and lacks some. Here the sample spans around 20,000 clones, more than 65% being singletons. To note about this clone: Antigen specificity is unknown.

CDR1 is MNHEY, CDR2 SVGAGI, per germline. The CDR3 consists of 14 residues. The ends were cut back, 4 bases at V and 8 bases at J, with 15 bases in the middle. The J gene is TRBJ2-1, the V gene TRBV6-5; D not resolved. The sample in question was CD4+ or CD8+ T cells sorted from blood, obtained in a trial of the OX40 agonist ivuxolimab. The source of this sequence is an adult with an advanced solid tumor such as melanoma, head and neck, liver or kidney cancer. Here the CDR3 DNA reads TGTGCCAGCAGTTCCCGGACCTGGCCCGATGAGCAGTTCTTC. It specifies CASSSRTWPDEQFF.